A selection of T cell receptor beta chains follows, all from one sample in a study of blood T cell repertoires in COVID-19. Profiled with immunoSEQ multiplex PCR; TCRdb holds only in-frame clones, not every one. The sample has 330,000 or so clones; around 87% are singletons. The material sequenced was PBMCs or T cells enriched from blood (not recorded which). The receptors stem from a man aged 35 to 55 in a cohort exposed to, infected with or recovered from COVID-19 (not recorded which). The CDR3 runs from the conserved cysteine through the conserved F or W.

TRBV19	TRBJ2-7	CASSHRGASYEQYF
TRBV11-2	TRBJ2-3	CASSFRPVDTQYF
TRBV18	TRBJ2-5	CASSPSRDRGHPQETQYF
TRBV6-5	TRBJ1-6	CASRRGTDYNSPLHF
TRBV19	TRBJ2-3	CASSQTGHLTSTDTQYF
TRBV27	TRBJ1-1	CASSLRPRTFTEAFF
TRBV7-9	TRBJ1-5	CASSSWTGISNQPQHF
TRBV5-4	TRBJ2-5	CASSLGVAAKETQYF
TRBV7-9	TRBJ1-1	CASSLPGQGSNTEAFF
TRBV18	TRBJ2-7	CASSIAGTGVGEQYF
TRBV15	TRBJ2-1	CATSRDGAGGSHEQFF
TRBV6-6	TRBJ1-2	CASSLDGNYGYTF
TRBV3-1/TRBV3-2	TRBJ2-7	CASSQAFGLTYEQYF
TRBV18	TRBJ2-3	CASSPDRSDTQYF
TRBV27	TRBJ2-7	CASSLGGEYEQYF
TRBV13	TRBJ2-3	CASSLASGEIITDTQYF
TRBV5-4	TRBJ1-2	CASSYPTGPGDGYTF
TRBV7-3	TRBJ1-2	CASSLQDREGYTF
TRBV11-2	TRBJ1-1	CASSLQPTVNTEAFF
TRBV6-5	TRBJ2-2	CASRGQVYTGELFF
TRBV28	TRBJ1-5	CASSFRREGSNQPQHF
TRBV18	TRBJ2-2	CASSPGLANTGELFF
TRBV19	TRBJ1-2	CASSIEQGLYGYTF
TRBV7-2	TRBJ1-5	CASSPLRGSNQPQHF
TRBV4-2	TRBJ2-7	CASSLTGLAADSYEQYF
TRBV28	TRBJ2-2	CASSLGGKTGELFF
TRBV10-2	TRBJ2-3	CASSDPESGTDTQYF
TRBV19	TRBJ2-1	CASSRLAGSYNEQFF
TRBV5-5	TRBJ2-1	CASSQGTGMGKAYNEQFF
TRBV7-9	TRBJ1-3	CASSFLRQGAGNTIYF
TRBV4-1	TRBJ2-7	CASSQSTAYEQYF
TRBV9	TRBJ1-1	CASSVGARALNTEAFF